The source of this T cell receptor (beta chain) is a study of shared clonotypes between healthy human individuals. Measured with immunoSEQ multiplex PCR; TCRdb has only the in-frame clones, and not every one. The sample lists 2 million to 3 million clones, approximately 94% seen once, with about 0.39% in the top ten. Comment on this clone: The antigen is unknown.

General observations from the study: Non-shared clonotypes had lower generation probabilities than clonotypes shared by all four sorted-subset donors.

The sequenced sample consisted of naive CD4+ T cells from PBMCs. Subset described: CD45RA+ positively selected. This sequence originates from a man aged 18-30 years in good health. Some clones in this sample may be carry-over from other donors' samples.

The CDR3 sequence is CATSRLAGGQYEQYF. CDR3 bases: TGTGCCACCAGCAGATTAGCGGGAGGGCAGTACGAGCAGTACTTC. The chain recombines TRBV15 with TRBJ2-7; 11 bases line up with TRBD2. This CDR3 has 15 amino acids. Germline lookup yields CDR1 LNHNV and CDR2 YYDKDF (reference sequence). V shed 2 bases and J 4 bases; nucleotides not matched to a gene: 4. Complete variable domain (other parts from reference TRBV15 and TRBJ2-7): DAMVIQNPRYQVTQFGKPVTLSCSQTLNHNVMYWYQQKSSQAPKLLFHYYDKDFNNEADTPDNFQSRRPNTSFCFLDIRSPGLGDTAMYLCATSRLAGGQYEQYFGPGTRLTVT.